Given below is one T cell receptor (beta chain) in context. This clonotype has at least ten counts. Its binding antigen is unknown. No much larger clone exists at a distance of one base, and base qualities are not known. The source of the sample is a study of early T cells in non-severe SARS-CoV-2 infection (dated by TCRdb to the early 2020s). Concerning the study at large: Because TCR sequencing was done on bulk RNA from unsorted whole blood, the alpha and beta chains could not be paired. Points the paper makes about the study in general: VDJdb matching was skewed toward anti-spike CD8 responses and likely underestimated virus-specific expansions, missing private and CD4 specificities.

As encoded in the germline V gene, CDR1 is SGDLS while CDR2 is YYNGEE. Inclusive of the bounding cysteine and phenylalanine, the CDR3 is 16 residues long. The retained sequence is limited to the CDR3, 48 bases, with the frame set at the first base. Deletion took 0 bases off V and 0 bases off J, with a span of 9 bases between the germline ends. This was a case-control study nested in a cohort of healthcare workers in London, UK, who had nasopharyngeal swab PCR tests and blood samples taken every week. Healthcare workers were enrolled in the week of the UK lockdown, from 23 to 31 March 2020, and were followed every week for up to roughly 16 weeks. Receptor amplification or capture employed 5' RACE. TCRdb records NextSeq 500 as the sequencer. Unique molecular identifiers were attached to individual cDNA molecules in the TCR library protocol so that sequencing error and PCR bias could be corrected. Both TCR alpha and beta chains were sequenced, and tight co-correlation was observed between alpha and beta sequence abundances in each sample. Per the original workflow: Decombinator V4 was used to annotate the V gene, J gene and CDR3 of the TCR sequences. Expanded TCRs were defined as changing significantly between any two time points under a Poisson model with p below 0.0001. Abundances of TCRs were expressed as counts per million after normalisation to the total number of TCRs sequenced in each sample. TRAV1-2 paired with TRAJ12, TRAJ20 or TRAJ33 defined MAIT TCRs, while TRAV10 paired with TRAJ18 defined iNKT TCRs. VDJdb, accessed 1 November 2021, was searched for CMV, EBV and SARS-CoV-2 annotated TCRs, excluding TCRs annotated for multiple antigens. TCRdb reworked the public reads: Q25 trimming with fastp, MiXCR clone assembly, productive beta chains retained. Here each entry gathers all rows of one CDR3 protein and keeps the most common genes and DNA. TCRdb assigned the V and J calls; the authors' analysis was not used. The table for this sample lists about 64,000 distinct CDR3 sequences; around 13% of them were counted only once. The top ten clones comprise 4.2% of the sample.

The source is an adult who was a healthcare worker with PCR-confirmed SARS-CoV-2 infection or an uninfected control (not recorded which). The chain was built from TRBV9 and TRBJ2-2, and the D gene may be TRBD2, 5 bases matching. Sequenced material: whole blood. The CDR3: CASSVATGTNTGELFF. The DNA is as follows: TGTGCCAGCAGCGTAGCTACGGGGACGAACACCGGGGAGCTGTTTTTT.